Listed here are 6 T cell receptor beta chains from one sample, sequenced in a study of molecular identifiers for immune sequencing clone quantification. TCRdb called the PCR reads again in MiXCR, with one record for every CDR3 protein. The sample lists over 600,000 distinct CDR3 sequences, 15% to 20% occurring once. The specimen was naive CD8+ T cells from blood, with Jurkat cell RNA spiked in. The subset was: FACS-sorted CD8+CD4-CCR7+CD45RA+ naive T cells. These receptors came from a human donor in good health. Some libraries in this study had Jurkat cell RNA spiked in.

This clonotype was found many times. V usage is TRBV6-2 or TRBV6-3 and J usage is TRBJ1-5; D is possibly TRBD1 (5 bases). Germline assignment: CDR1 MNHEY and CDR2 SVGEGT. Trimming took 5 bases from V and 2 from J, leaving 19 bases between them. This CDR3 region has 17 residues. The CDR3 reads CASSPGSREYGNQPQHF. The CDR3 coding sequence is TGTGCCAGCAGTCCAGGTAGCAGGGAATATGGCAATCAGCCCCAGCATTTT.

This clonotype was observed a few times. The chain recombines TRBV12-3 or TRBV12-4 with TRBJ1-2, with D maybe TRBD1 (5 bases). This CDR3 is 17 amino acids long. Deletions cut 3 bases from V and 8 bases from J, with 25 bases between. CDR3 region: CASSLGDSRAVVEGYTF. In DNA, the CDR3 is TGTGCCAGCAGTTTGGGAGACAGCCGGGCCGTTGTTGAAGGCTACACCTTC.

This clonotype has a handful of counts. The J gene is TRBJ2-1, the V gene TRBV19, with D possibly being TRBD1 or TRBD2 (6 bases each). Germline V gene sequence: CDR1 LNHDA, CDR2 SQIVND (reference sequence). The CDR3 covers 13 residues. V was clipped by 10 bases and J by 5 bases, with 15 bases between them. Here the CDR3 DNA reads TGTGCCACGGGGGCGTATGAAGACAATGAGCAGTTCTTC. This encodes CATGAYEDNEQFF.

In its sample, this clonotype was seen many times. Here the CDR3 reads CASSFGAGEAGELFF. The CDR3 region has the DNA TGCGCCAGCAGCTTCGGGGCGGGGGAGGCCGGGGAGCTGTTTTTT. The chain is built from TRBV4-3 and TRBJ2-2, with 7 bases that match TRBD2. Germline CDR1 reads LGHNA; CDR2 reads YSLEER. This CDR3 is 15 amino acids long. J gave up 6 bases and V 5 bases, and 9 bases lay outside the gene matches.

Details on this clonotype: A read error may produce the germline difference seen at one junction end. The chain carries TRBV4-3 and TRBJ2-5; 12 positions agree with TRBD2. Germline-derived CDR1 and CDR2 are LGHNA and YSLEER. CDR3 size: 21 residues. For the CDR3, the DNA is TGCGCCTGCAGCCAAGTTGTATCAGTAGGACTAGCGGGAACTTCTGGGGAGACCCAGTACTTC. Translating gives CACSQVVSVGLAGTSGETQYF.

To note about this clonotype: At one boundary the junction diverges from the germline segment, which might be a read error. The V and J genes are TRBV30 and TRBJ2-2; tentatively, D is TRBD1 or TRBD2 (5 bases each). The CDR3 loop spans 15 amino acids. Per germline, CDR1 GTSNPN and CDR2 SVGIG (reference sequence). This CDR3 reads CAWRSRGGDTGELVF. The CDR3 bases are TGTGCCTGGAGGTCGAGGGGCGGAGACACCGGGGAGCTGGTTTTT.